Below are 17 T cell receptor beta chains sequenced from a single sample in a study of T cell responses to AZD1222 COVID-19 vaccine. Produced via immunoSEQ multiplex PCR; TCRdb's table is partial and in-frame only. This sample has about 150,000 clones, with more than 90% found just once. The specimen was peripheral blood, collected 28 days after the second AZD1222 dose. These receptors were collected from an adult who received the AZD1222 COVID-19 vaccine.

The chain is built from TRBV5-1 and TRBJ1-4; a possible D gene is TRBD1 (6 bases). The CDR3 is 15 residues long. Between the trimmed V and J ends, which lost 1 base and 7 bases, there was a span of 14 bases. Germline CDR1 is SGHRS and CDR2 is YFSETQ. The CDR3 sequence: CASSLRGGQGEKLFF. CDR3 DNA: TGCGCCAGCAGCTTGCGGGGGGGGCAAGGTGAAAAACTGTTTTTT. Full variable domain (missing parts from reference TRBV5-1 and TRBJ1-4): KAGVTQTPRYLIKTRGQQVTLSCSPISGHRSVSWYQQTPGQGLQFLFEYFSETQRNKGNFPGRFSGRQFSNSRSEMNVSTLELGDSALYLCASSLRGGQGEKLFFGSGTQLSVL.

The chain combines TRBV30 with TRBJ2-2; TRBD2 matches at 7 bases. Germline values: CDR1 GTSNPN, CDR2 SVGIG (reference sequence). This CDR3 is 13 amino acids long. Trimming at V came to 1 base and at J to 7 bases, leaving 3 bases not matched to a gene. The CDR3 DNA reads as TGTGCCTGGAGTGGGACTAGACACGGGGAGCTGTTTTTT. This codes for CAWSGTRHGELFF.

This chain joins TRBV6-6 and TRBJ1-5; D call uncertain. V shed 6 bases and J shed 9 bases, with 12 bases lying between them. Germline assignment: CDR1 MNHNY and CDR2 SVGAGI (reference sequence). The CDR3 contains 12 residues. CDR3 sequence (DNA): TGTGCCAGCAGCCAAGGAACTCGGCCCCAGCATTTT. Protein product: CASSQGTRPQHF.

A note on this clone: The junction differs from germline at one of its ends, possibly a read error. V is TRBV2 and J is TRBJ2-3, with no clear D. The CDR3 length is 12 residues. Germline CDR1 reads SNHLY; CDR2 reads FYNNEI. The CDR3 loop is CASNEIGDTQYF. As DNA, the CDR3 is TGTGCCAGCAATGAAATAGGAGATACGCAGTATTTT.

This rearrangement joins TRBV3-1 (or the pseudogene TRBV3-2) to TRBJ1-4; the D is unclear. The CDR3 spans 19 residues. V was pared by 0 bases and J by 0 bases, with 17 bases between. From germline, CDR1 is LGHDT and CDR2 YNNKEL (reference sequence). The CDR3, as DNA: TGTGCCAGCAGCCAAGATCCTATTAGGGATGGAACAACTAATGAAAAACTGTTTTTT. This encodes CASSQDPIRDGTTNEKLFF.

The rearrangement uses TRBV5-1 and TRBJ1-1, with D possibly being TRBD1 (5 bases). The CDR3 runs to 14 residues. The germline CDR1 and CDR2 sequences are SGHRS and YFSETQ. The V gene lost 6 bases and the J gene lost 0 bases, with 12 bases spanning the gap. CDR3 DNA: TGCGCCAGCAACCTACAGGTCATGAACACTGAAGCTTTCTTT. Translated, it gives CASNLQVMNTEAFF.

The chain uses TRBV11-2 and TRBJ2-7; D uncertain. Germline lookup yields CDR1 SGHAT and CDR2 FQNNGV. The germline V and J ends were trimmed by 1 base and 2 bases, with 6 bases remaining between them. CDR3 length: 13 amino acids. CDR3 sequence: CASSLGRAYEQYF. The CDR3 DNA reads as TGTGCCAGCAGCTTAGGGCGTGCCTACGAGCAGTACTTC.

The rearrangement uses TRBV2 and TRBJ1-2; D remains ambiguous. Between the trimmed V and J ends, which lost 8 bases and 7 bases, there was a span of 14 bases. The CDR3 extends over 12 amino acids. Germline V gives CDR1 SNHLY, CDR2 FYNNEI. In DNA form, the CDR3 reads TGTGCCAGCCGGGCGACTTTAGGTGGCTACACCTTC. Its translation is CASRATLGGYTF.

The genes are TRBV6-5 and TRBJ2-1; no firm D call. The CDR3 is made up of 13 amino acids. V gave up 0 bases and J gave up 7 bases, with 7 bases separating them. CDR1 is MNHEY and CDR2 is SVGAGI in the germline V gene. DNA of the CDR3: TGTGCCAGCAGTTACTCTACGTGGAATGAGCAGTTCTTC. Translation gives CASSYSTWNEQFF.

The sample holds one count of this clone. The chain uses TRBV3-1 (or the pseudogene TRBV3-2) and TRBJ2-7, with D uncertain. V was cut by 2 bases and J by 2 bases, with 10 bases left in between. The CDR3 extends over 14 amino acids. Germline V gives CDR1 LGHDT, CDR2 YNNKEL (reference sequence). The CDR3 protein is CASSQYSSPYEQYF. The CDR3 DNA reads TGTGCCAGCAGCCAATACAGTTCCCCCTACGAGCAGTACTTC.

The rearrangement uses TRBV7-9 and TRBJ2-5; 12 bases are a match to TRBD2. The CDR3 contains 15 residues. Germline CDR1 and CDR2: SEHNR and FQNEAQ (reference sequence). V gave up 0 bases and J gave up 5 bases; unmatched junction bases: 1. Here the CDR3 DNA reads TGTGCCAGCAGCTTAGCACTAGCGGGGGGCGAGACCCAGTACTTC. Translated: CASSLALAGGETQYF.

This chain joins TRBV28 and TRBJ1-2, with unresolved D. V was shortened by 4 bases and J by 3 bases, with 18 bases between the two germline ends. CDR3 length equals 16 residues. Germline V lookup: CDR1 MDHEN, CDR2 SYDVKM. DNA for the CDR3: TGTGCCAGCAGTTACCACCTCCGTACAAGGGACTATGGCTACACCTTC. Translation gives CASSYHLRTRDYGYTF.

The chain has TRBV27 and TRBJ1-2; maybe TRBD1 (5 bases). Trimming cost V 5 bases and J 5 bases, with 12 bases left between them. Germline CDR1 MNHEY, CDR2 SMNVEV (reference sequence). The CDR3 runs 13 residues. The CDR3 bases are TGTGCCAGCAGTCTTGGGACCTTATATGGCTACACCTTC. Translated, it gives CASSLGTLYGYTF.

V and J are TRBV9 and TRBJ1-1, with D tentatively TRBD1 (6 bases). The CDR3 extends over 14 amino acids. CDR1 SGDLS and CDR2 YYNGEE come from the germline V gene. The V gene lost 3 bases and the J gene lost 0 bases, with 9 bases spanning the gap. The CDR3 reads CASSAWTVNTEAFF. CDR3 bases: TGTGCCAGCAGCGCCTGGACAGTGAACACTGAAGCTTTCTTT. Full variable domain (outside the CDR3, taken from reference TRBV9 and TRBJ1-1): DSGVTQTPKHLITATGQRVTLRCSPRSGDLSVYWYQQSLDQGLQFLIQYYNGEERAKGNILERFSAQQFPDLHSELNLSSLELGDSALYFCASSAWTVNTEAFFGQGTRLTVV.

The chain couples TRBV6-1 to TRBJ1-1; D uncertain. Trimming left V 1 base short and J 5 bases short, with 23 bases between. Looked up from germline, CDR1 is MNHNS and CDR2 is SASEGT. There are 18 residues in the CDR3. CDR3 nucleotide sequence: TGTGCCAGCAGTGAAGGTAAAGGGTTCCCCCGTCTGGGGACTGAAGCTTTCTTT. This codes for CASSEGKGFPRLGTEAFF.

CDR3 amino acids: CASSLGGYGYTF. CDR3 in DNA: TGTGCCAGCAGCCTCGGGGGCTATGGCTACACCTTC. The V call is TRBV11-2, the J call TRBJ1-2; D might be TRBD1 (5 bases). The V end was cut by 5 bases, the J end by 4 bases, with 8 bases between. The CDR3 contains 12 residues. Per germline, CDR1 SGHAT and CDR2 FQNNGV.

The rearrangement uses TRBV7-9 and TRBJ1-3, with D possibly TRBD1 on 5 matching bases. The V gene's germline CDR1 is SEHNR and CDR2 FQNEAQ (reference sequence). V was shortened by 0 bases and J by 5 bases, with 14 bases between the two germline ends. CDR3 length: 16 residues. CDR3: CASSLAGERWRNTIYF. DNA of the CDR3: TGTGCCAGCAGCTTAGCAGGGGAGCGTTGGCGAAACACCATATATTTT.